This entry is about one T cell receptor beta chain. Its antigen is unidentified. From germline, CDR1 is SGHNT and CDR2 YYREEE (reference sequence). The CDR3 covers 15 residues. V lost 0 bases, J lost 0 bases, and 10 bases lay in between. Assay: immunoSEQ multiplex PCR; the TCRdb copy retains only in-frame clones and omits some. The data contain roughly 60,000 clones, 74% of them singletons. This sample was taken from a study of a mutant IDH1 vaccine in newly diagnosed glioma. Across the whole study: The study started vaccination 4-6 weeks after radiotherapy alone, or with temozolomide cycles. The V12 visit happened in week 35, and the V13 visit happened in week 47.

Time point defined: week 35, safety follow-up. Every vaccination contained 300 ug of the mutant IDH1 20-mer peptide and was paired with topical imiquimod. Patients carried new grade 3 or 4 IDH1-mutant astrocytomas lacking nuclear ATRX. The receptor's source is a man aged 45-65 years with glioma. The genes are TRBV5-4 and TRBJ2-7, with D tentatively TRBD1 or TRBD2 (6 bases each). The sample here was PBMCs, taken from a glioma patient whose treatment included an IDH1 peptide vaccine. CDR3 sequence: CASSLGGRGSYEQYF. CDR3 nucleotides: TGTGCCAGCAGCTTGGGGGGGCGGGGCTCCTACGAGCAGTACTTC.